The clone carrying this T cell receptor (beta chain) was seen ten or more times. Its antigen is as yet unknown. A UMI-labeled 5' RACE approach was the method that produced the TCR beta libraries. TCRdb recomputed calls from the 5' RACE reads with MiXCR, one row per CDR3 protein. The sample records about 7,900 distinct CDR3 sequences, 3% to 4% being singletons. This specimen comes from a study of human CD8 memory T cell subsets. Study-wide results and limits: T cell repertoires from the stem-like memory and precursor exhausted subsets showed minimal mutual overlap.

The CDR3 length is 16 residues. CDR1 and CDR2 (germline): SEHNR, FQNEAQ (reference sequence). Trimming stripped 5 bases from V and 4 bases from J, with 20 bases between. The sample was CD8+ T cells from PBMCs. The J gene is TRBJ1-1, the V gene TRBV7-9; a weak D match, TRBD1 (6 bases). This TCR came from a human donor in good health. CDR3 sequence: CASSLLRGEGGTEAFF. CDR3 in DNA: TGTGCCAGCAGCCTCCTCCGGGGGGAGGGGGGCACTGAAGCTTTCTTT.